A selection of T cell receptor beta chains follows, all from one sample in a study of tumor-infiltrating lymphocytes in primary liver carcinoma. TCRdb re-derived calls from the multiplex PCR reads in MiXCR, one entry per CDR3 protein. The sample contains 300,000 to 350,000 distinct CDR3 sequences, about two thirds of which appear only once. Material: peripheral blood. Receptors originate from a man in his forties or fifties with primary liver carcinoma and hepatitis B virus infection. Both conserved end residues are part of each CDR3. A D gene is named only where the DNA matches it firmly. Clone size is given for some rows only: seen once, a few or many times, or a class if the clone is expanded.

J gene | D gene | V gene | clone size | CDR3 length | CDR3 DNA | CDR3 protein
TRBJ2-3 | TRBD1 | TRBV11-1 | NA | 17 | TGTGCTAGCAGCTTAGAAGGTTTGGGAGAGGGGGCAAATACGCAGTATTTT | CASSLEGLGEGANTQYF
TRBJ2-7 | NA | TRBV7-9 | NA | 13 | TGTGCCAGCAGCTCCAAAGAGACCTACGAGCAGTACTTC | CASSSKETYEQYF
TRBJ1-1 | NA | TRBV5-5 | NA | 11 | TGCGCCAGCGGATTAATGGATCCAGCTTTCTTT | CASGLMDPAFF
TRBJ1-4 | NA | TRBV11-2 | NA | 15 | TGTCCCAGCAGCTTTCCGTCAGCAACTAATGAAAAACTGTTCTTT | CPSSFPSATNEKLFF
TRBJ2-3 | TRBD2 | TRBV7-8 | few | 21 | TGTGCCAGCAGCGCTACTCGGAGGGGGACTAGCGGAAGCAAAGCTACAGATACGCAGTATTTT | CASSATRRGTSGSKATDTQYF
TRBJ2-1 | NA | TRBV7-9 | NA | 11 | TGTGCCAGCAGCTGTCACAATGAGCAGTTCTTC | CASSCHNEQFF
TRBJ2-5 | NA | TRBV11-2 | NA | 17 | TGTGCCAGCAGAACCCTCCGGGGCGAGTCATACCAAGAGACCCAGTACTTC | CASRTLRGESYQETQYF
TRBJ1-1 | NA | TRBV30 | NA | 13 | TGTGCCTGGAGTGTATTGGGAAGTCGGGGAGCTTTCTTT | CAWSVLGSRGAFF
TRBJ2-4 | TRBD2 | TRBV4-1 | NA | 16 | TGCGCCATCAGCCAAGATCGCGCAGCGGGAGTAAACATTCAGTACTTC | CAISQDRAAGVNIQYF
TRBJ2-7 | TRBD2 | TRBV6-5 | NA | 19 | TGTGCCAGCAGTTACTCGATGGGACTAGCGAGTCGTAGCTCCTACGAGCAGTACTTC | CASSYSMGLASRSSYEQYF
TRBJ2-5 | NA | TRBV28 | NA | 13 | TGTGCCAGCAGCCTCCGGGACCAAGAGACCCGGTACTTC | CASSLRDQETRYF
TRBJ2-7 | TRBD2 | TRBV11-2 | few | 14 | TGTGCCAGCAGTTTAGAAGCGGGAGACTGCGAGCAGTACTTC | CASSLEAGDCEQYF
TRBJ2-6 | NA | TRBV4-2 | many | 16 | TGTGCCAGCAGCCAAGGTTCAGGGACTGGGGCCAACGTCCTGACTTTC | CASSQGSGTGANVLTF
TRBJ1-2 | TRBD1 | TRBV6-1 | NA | 13 | TGTGTCACCTTTGGACAGGGGGCCTGTGGCTACACCTTC | CVTFGQGACGYTF
TRBJ2-1 | NA | TRBV6-2/TRBV6-3 | NA | 15 | TGTGCCAGCAACCCCCCCAACACCAACTACAATGAGCAGTTCTTC | CASNPPNTNYNEQFF
TRBJ2-6 | NA | TRBV11-1 | NA | 15 | TGTGCCAGCAGCTCCGCGTGCTCTGGGACCAACGTCCTGACTTTC | CASSSACSGTNVLTF
TRBJ2-2 | TRBD1 | TRBV7-9 | NA | 17 | TGTGCCAGCAGCTTAGGGGACAGGGGCGTTGACACCGGGGAGCTGTTTTTT | CASSLGDRGVDTGELFF
TRBJ2-1 | TRBD1 | TRBV6-2/TRBV6-3 | many | 18 | TGTGCCAGCAGTTACCTCGGACAGGGGGCCCACCTTTACAATGAGCAGTTCTTC | CASSYLGQGAHLYNEQFF
TRBJ2-5 | TRBD1 | TRBV29-1 | NA | 13 | TGCTGCGTTGACAGGGGTTTCCAAGAGACCCAGTACTTT | CCVDRGFQETQYF
TRBJ1-1 | NA | TRBV11-1 | many | 15 | TGTGCCAGCAGCTTAGCGCGATGGTCAAACACTGAAGCTTTCTTT | CASSLARWSNTEAFF
TRBJ2-2 | TRBD2 | TRBV10-3 | NA | 16 | TGTGCCATCAGTGAGTCTCCTAGCGGAAACACCGGGGAGCTGTTTTTT | CAISESPSGNTGELFF
TRBJ2-7 | NA | TRBV6-5 | NA | 16 | TGTGCCAGAACCCCATTCCGGACTATCGTAACCTACGAGCAGTACTTC | CARTPFRTIVTYEQYF
TRBJ2-7 | NA | TRBV7-9 | NA | 14 | TGTGCCAGCAGCTTAAGGACAAACATCTACGAGCAGTACTTC | CASSLRTNIYEQYF
TRBJ2-3 | TRBD1 | TRBV7-9 | few | 17 | TGTGCCAGCAGCCCTACGACAGGGGGAAGATTAGGAGATACGCAGTATTTT | CASSPTTGGRLGDTQYF
TRBJ2-3 | NA | TRBV6-1 | NA | 14 | TGTGCCAGCAGTGGACGTACTAGCACAGATACGCAGTATTTT | CASSGRTSTDTQYF
TRBJ2-7 | TRBD2 | TRBV4-2 | many | 14 | TGTGCCAGCAGCGTTAGCGGGAGCTCCTACGAGCAGTACTTC | CASSVSGSSYEQYF
TRBJ1-5 | NA | TRBV11-2 | once | 15 | TGTGTCAGCAGCTTAGGTAGTTCCGGCAATCAGCCCCAGCATTTT | CVSSLGSSGNQPQHF
TRBJ2-7 | TRBD1 | TRBV10-3 | few | 14 | TGTGCCATCAGTGAGTCAACAGGGGTTTACGAGCAGTACTTC | CAISESTGVYEQYF
TRBJ2-5 | NA | TRBV5-4 | NA | 15 | TGTGCCAGCACCTTCATTGACGGGCAGCGAGAGACCCAGTACTTC | CASTFIDGQRETQYF
TRBJ1-1 | NA | TRBV11-1 | medium-sized | 13 | TGTGCCAGCAGCCGCCAGGTGAACACTGAAGCTTTCTTT | CASSRQVNTEAFF
TRBJ2-1 | NA | TRBV28 | NA | 12 | TGTGCCAGCAGTACAATCAACAATGAGCAGTTCTTC | CASSTINNEQFF
TRBJ2-7 | NA | TRBV11-2 | NA | 15 | TGTGCCAGCGGCCCGACCTCTGGTCCGGGCTACGAGCAGTACTTC | CASGPTSGPGYEQYF
TRBJ2-7 | NA | TRBV4-1 | many | 15 | TGCGCCAGCAGCCTCCGGGCAGGGCTATCCTACGAGCAGTACTTC | CASSLRAGLSYEQYF
TRBJ1-5 | NA | TRBV6-5 | many | 15 | TGTGCCAGCAGGATGCTACAGGGAAAGAATCAGCCCCAGCATTTT | CASRMLQGKNQPQHF
TRBJ2-2 | NA | TRBV5-4 | NA | 17 | TGTGCCAGCAGCTTGTCAGGGGCCCTCGCGAACACCGGGGAGCTGTTTTTT | CASSLSGALANTGELFF
TRBJ2-2 | NA | TRBV6-6 | NA | 15 | TGTGCCAGCAGTTACTCCGTACAGGACACCGGGAAGCTGTCTTTT | CASSYSVQDTGKLSF
TRBJ1-3 | NA | TRBV11-2 | NA | 16 | TGTGCCAGTAGCTCCCCTCGAACAAGGGAGGGAAACACCATATATTTT | CASSSPRTREGNTIYF
TRBJ2-1 | TRBD2 | TRBV6-5 | NA | 13 | TGTGCCAGCAGCGTAGCGGGAAGGAATGAGCAGTTCTTC | CASSVAGRNEQFF
TRBJ2-7 | NA | TRBV29-1 | NA | 12 | TGCAGCGTCGGCACCGATTCCTACGAGCAGTACTTC | CSVGTDSYEQYF
TRBJ2-7 | NA | TRBV30 | NA | 12 | TGTGCCTGGAGTGTAGGGGACTACGAGCAGTACTTC | CAWSVGDYEQYF
TRBJ2-7 | NA | TRBV12-5 | NA | 14 | TGTGCTAGTGGTTCCGGCTGCCGCTCCTACGAGCAGTACTTC | CASGSGCRSYEQYF
TRBJ1-6 | TRBD1 | TRBV6-1 | many | 16 | TGTGCCAGCAATCGGATCAGGGACAGGGGTAATTCACCCCTCCACTTT | CASNRIRDRGNSPLHF
TRBJ2-5 | NA | TRBV4-2 | NA | 14 | TGTGCCAGCAGCCAAGAGGGGAGTGTCGAGACCCAGTACTTC | CASSQEGSVETQYF
TRBJ2-5 | NA | TRBV29-1 | many | 12 | TGCAGCGTGGGGGAAGGGGGAAAGACCCAGTACTTC | CSVGEGGKTQYF
TRBJ1-1 | NA | TRBV12-5 | NA | 13 | TGTGCTAGTGGTTTGGCGGGCATGGGTGAAGCTTTCTTT | CASGLAGMGEAFF
TRBJ2-7 | NA | TRBV11-2 | NA | 13 | TGTGCCAGCAGCTTAGGGTCGACTTACGAGCAGCACTTC | CASSLGSTYEQHF
TRBJ2-5 | NA | TRBV29-1 | many | 13 | TGCAGCGTTGCGGCTGGGGTTGTGGAGACCCAGTACTTC | CSVAAGVVETQYF
TRBJ2-1 | NA | TRBV7-9 | NA | 16 | TGTGCCAGCAGACGAGACAGGACGAGCTCCTACAATGAGCAGTTCTTC | CASRRDRTSSYNEQFF
TRBJ2-7 | TRBD1 | TRBV10-3 | few | 13 | TGTGTCATCAGCCCGGGACAGGGCTACGAGCAGTACTTC | CVISPGQGYEQYF
TRBJ1-5 | NA | TRBV6-6 | NA | 19 | TGTGCCAGCAGTTACCTGGAGTCAGGAGGATCTTATAGCAATCAGCCCCAGCATTTT | CASSYLESGGSYSNQPQHF
TRBJ2-3 | TRBD1 | TRBV11-2 | NA | 17 | TGTGCCAACAGCCCAAGGAGGACAGGGGTGACACAGAATACGCAGTATTTT | CANSPRRTGVTQNTQYF
TRBJ1-5 | NA | TRBV28 | NA | 16 | TGTGCCAGCAGTTTGGTTGGCGGGGAAGGCAATCAGCCCCAGCATTTT | CASSLVGGEGNQPQHF